Listed below are T cell receptor beta chains from one sample, sequenced in a study of blood T cell repertoires in COVID-19. The assay was immunoSEQ multiplex PCR, and TCRdb's table has in-frame clones only and misses some. Among a few hundred thousand clones listed, around 87% were seen once. Sample: peripheral blood. Receptors were obtained from a woman aged 70-85 years with active or convalescent COVID-19. CDR3s include the opening cysteine and the closing phenylalanine or tryptophan. The D gene is left open where the match is weak. Rows give clone size only sometimes, using once, few, many, or a class for an expanded clone.

d_call | clone_size | j_call | v_call | cdr3_aa | cdr3_nt
. | . | TRBJ2-7 | TRBV4-1 | CASSQEGLGQGRTYEQYF | TGCGCCAGCAGCCAAGAGGGGTTAGGGCAGGGGCGTACCTACGAGCAGTACTTC
TRBD1 | . | TRBJ1-2 | TRBV2 | CASSETGNYGYTF | TGTGCCAGCAGTGAGACAGGGAACTATGGCTACACCTTC
TRBD1 | . | TRBJ1-1 | TRBV7-6 | CASSLSQGAVTAEAFF | TGTGCCAGCAGCTTATCCCAGGGGGCGGTCACAGCTGAAGCTTTCTTT
. | . | TRBJ1-2 | TRBV5-1 | CASSGGLGGGYTF | TGCGCCAGCAGCGGAGGGTTGGGCGGTGGCTACACCTTC
TRBD1 | . | TRBJ1-2 | TRBV2 | CASPGGMNGYTF | TGTGCCAGCCCAGGGGGTATGAATGGCTACACCTTC
. | . | TRBJ2-5 | TRBV12-3/TRBV12-4 | CASSFEGAQYF | TGTGCCAGCAGCTTTGAGGGGGCCCAGTACTTC
TRBD1 | . | TRBJ2-7 | TRBV6-5 | CASHGTASYEQYF | TGTGCCAGCCACGGGACAGCCTCCTACGAGCAGTACTTC
. | . | TRBJ1-2 | TRBV6-1 | CASSPRPNYGYTF | TGTGCCAGCAGCCCCAGGCCTAACTATGGCTACACCTTC
. | . | TRBJ2-2 | TRBV6-2/TRBV6-3 | CASSLGGGITGELFF | TGTGCCAGCAGTCTCGGAGGGGGCATCACCGGGGAGCTGTTTTTT
TRBD1 | many | TRBJ1-4 | TRBV6-2/TRBV6-3 | CASSWGQKGEKLFF | TGTGCCAGCAGTTGGGGACAGAAGGGTGAAAAACTGTTTTTT
TRBD1 | . | TRBJ1-3 | TRBV6-1 | CASSRTGSGNTIYF | TGTGCCAGCAGCCGGACAGGAAGTGGAAACACCATATATTTT
TRBD1 | . | TRBJ1-1 | TRBV5-6 | CASSLGRGQGRSFF | TGTGCCAGCAGCTTGGGGCGGGGACAGGGACGATCTTTCTTT
TRBD1 | . | TRBJ2-7 | TRBV7-2 | CASNRGHEQYF | TGTGCCAGCAACAGGGGCCACGAGCAGTACTTC
TRBD2 | . | TRBJ2-7 | TRBV10-3 | CAISEGSGGSYEQYF | TGTGCCATCAGTGAGGGGAGCGGGGGATCCTACGAGCAGTACTTC
TRBD2 | . | TRBJ2-3 | TRBV15 | CATSSKRWTKLAGGESDTQYF | TGTGCCACCAGCAGCAAACGCTGGACGAAACTAGCGGGGGGCGAATCAGATACGCAGTATTTT
. | once | TRBJ1-1 | TRBV7-2 | CASSTSSNTEAFF | TGTGCCAGCAGCACCAGTTCGAACACTGAAGCTTTCTTT
. | . | TRBJ1-5 | TRBV7-9 | CASSSRLSNQPQHF | TGTGCCAGCAGCTCCAGGCTTAGCAATCAGCCCCAGCATTTT
TRBD1 | . | TRBJ1-3 | TRBV19 | CASIATGTGNTIYF | TGTGCCAGTATTGCGACAGGGACTGGAAACACCATATATTTT
. | . | TRBJ1-1 | TRBV5-4 | CASSFVGGTTEAFF | TGTGCCAGCAGCTTTGTTGGGGGGACCACTGAAGCTTTCTTT
. | . | TRBJ2-7 | TRBV28 | CASRTGIDEQYF | TGTGCCAGCAGGACAGGTATCGACGAGCAGTACTTC
TRBD1 | . | TRBJ1-1 | TRBV6-5 | CASSWTGGDTEAFF | TGTGCCAGCAGTTGGACAGGGGGAGACACTGAAGCTTTCTTT
. | . | TRBJ1-1 | TRBV7-9 | CASSSGGKSQTWAEAFF | TGTGCCAGCAGCTCCGGGGGGAAGTCCCAAACATGGGCTGAAGCTTTCTTT
. | . | TRBJ2-7 | TRBV7-2 | CASSPQGSSYEQYF | TGTGCCAGCAGCCCACAGGGAAGCTCCTACGAGCAGTACTTC
. | . | TRBJ2-3 | TRBV21-1 | CASSKDPGIADTQYF | TGTGCCAGCAGCAAAGATCCAGGTATCGCAGATACGCAGTATTTT
. | . | TRBJ1-1 | TRBV5-5 | CASSAKKTDNTEAFF | TGTGCCAGCAGCGCGAAAAAAACAGATAACACTGAAGCTTTCTTT
. | . | TRBJ1-3 | TRBV27 | CATEGGRGSGNTIYF | TGTGCCACCGAGGGGGGGCGGGGGTCTGGAAACACCATATATTTT
TRBD1 | . | TRBJ1-2 | TRBV6-2/TRBV6-3 | CASSYATGTGGPYTF | TGTGCCAGCAGTTACGCGACCGGGACAGGGGGACCCTACACCTTC
. | . | TRBJ1-6 | TRBV9 | CASSGGLGGHSPLHF | TGTGCCAGCAGCGGCGGGTTGGGCGGGCATTCACCCCTCCACTTT
. | . | TRBJ1-5 | TRBV6-2/TRBV6-3 | CASSYPISDSNQPQHF | TGTGCCAGCAGTTACCCGATTAGCGATAGCAATCAGCCCCAGCATTTT
. | . | TRBJ1-1 | TRBV7-8 | CASFHRGANTEAFF | TGTGCCAGCTTCCACCGGGGGGCGAACACTGAAGCTTTCTTT
. | once | TRBJ1-3 | TRBV11-2 | CASSPHSVGAGNTIYF | TGTGCCAGCAGCCCACACAGTGTCGGCGCTGGAAACACCATATATTTT
. | . | TRBJ2-3 | TRBV2 | CASSPIVLGSGTDTQYF | TGTGCCAGCAGTCCCATCGTTCTGGGGAGCGGCACAGATACGCAGTATTTT
TRBD1 | . | TRBJ2-3 | TRBV5-6 | CASSAGTALSLRYF | TGTGCCAGCAGCGCCGGGACAGCACTTTCTTTGAGGTATTTT
TRBD1 | . | TRBJ1-6 | TRBV18 | CASSQTGGPVNSPLHF | TGTGCCAGCTCACAAACAGGGGGCCCAGTAAATTCACCCCTCCACTTT
. | . | TRBJ2-7 | TRBV6-6 | CASSYPVRSYEQYF | TGTGCCAGCAGTTATCCGGTTCGATCATACGAGCAGTACTTC
TRBD1 | . | TRBJ1-2 | TRBV5-1 | CASSLDRYYGYTF | TGCGCCAGCAGCCTGGACAGGTACTATGGCTACACCTTC
. | . | TRBJ2-1 | TRBV6-5 | CASSSSRGRGPFF | TGTGCCAGCAGTTCCTCCCGAGGGAGAGGGCCGTTCTTC
. | . | TRBJ1-2 | TRBV5-5 | CASSTLIPSYGYTF | TGTGCCAGCAGCACGCTAATCCCCTCCTATGGCTACACCTTC
. | . | TRBJ1-1 | TRBV19 | CASSIVGAEAFF | TGTGCCAGTAGTATAGTAGGGGCTGAAGCTTTCTTT
. | . | TRBJ1-3 | TRBV9 | CASSPTGSNLRDSGNTIYF | TGTGCCAGCAGCCCTACAGGGAGTAATCTACGGGACTCTGGAAACACCATATATTTT
TRBD1 | . | TRBJ1-1 | TRBV25-1 | CASSQGTGGVAFF | TGTGCCAGCAGTCAAGGGACAGGGGGGGTAGCTTTCTTT
. | . | TRBJ1-5 | TRBV19 | CASSIGRDQPQHF | TGTGCCAGTAGTATAGGGAGAGATCAGCCCCAGCATTTT
. | . | TRBJ1-2 | TRBV6-5 | CASSSSARPNYGYTF | TGTGCCAGCAGCTCCTCGGCGAGGCCCAACTATGGCTACACCTTC
. | . | TRBJ2-1 | TRBV18 | CASSLYASSNEQFF | TGTGCCAGCTCACTTTATGCATCGAGTAATGAGCAGTTCTTC
TRBD2 | . | TRBJ2-7 | TRBV5-4 | CASSYGAGGLLNSYEQYF | TGTGCCAGCAGCTATGGAGCGGGGGGCTTACTCAACTCCTACGAGCAGTACTTC
. | . | TRBJ1-2 | TRBV6-4 | CASSDWAGGYTF | TGTGCCAGCAGTGACTGGGCGGGAGGCTACACCTTC